This T cell receptor beta chain was obtained from a study of blood T cell repertoires in COVID-19. The table lists this clone with a count of one. The length of the CDR3 is 13 residues. V was cut by 5 bases and J by 7 bases, with 10 bases left in between. In germline, CDR1 is KGHDR, CDR2 SFDVKD. TCRdb keeps only in-frame clones here, not all; method: immunoSEQ multiplex PCR. This table has some 110,000 clones, roughly four fifths appearing once. This sequence was found in a woman of 80 years or more with active or convalescent COVID-19. The specimen sequenced was peripheral blood. The chain employs TRBV24-1 and TRBJ2-2; D uncertain. CDR3 sequence: CATSGARIGELFF. CDR3 bases: TGTGCCACCAGTGGAGCTAGGATCGGGGAGCTGTTTTTT.